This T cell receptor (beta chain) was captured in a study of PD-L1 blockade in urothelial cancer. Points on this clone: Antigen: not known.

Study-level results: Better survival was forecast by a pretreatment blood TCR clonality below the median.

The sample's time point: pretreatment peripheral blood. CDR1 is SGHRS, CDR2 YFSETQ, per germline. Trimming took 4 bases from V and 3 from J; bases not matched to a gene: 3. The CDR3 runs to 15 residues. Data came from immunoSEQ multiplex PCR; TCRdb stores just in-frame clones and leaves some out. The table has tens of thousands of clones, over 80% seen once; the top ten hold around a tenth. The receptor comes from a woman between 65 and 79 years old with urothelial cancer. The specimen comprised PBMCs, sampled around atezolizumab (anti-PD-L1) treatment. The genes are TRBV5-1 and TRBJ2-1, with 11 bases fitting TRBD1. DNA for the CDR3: TGCGCCAGCAGCCTGGACAGGGGGCTCTACAATGAGCAGTTCTTC. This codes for CASSLDRGLYNEQFF.